These 9 T cell receptor beta chains originate from one sample sequenced in a study of shared clonotypes between healthy human individuals. This table comes from immunoSEQ multiplex PCR, and its TCRdb copy is limited to in-frame clones, with some not included. The sample lists about 2.4 million clones; 80% to 95% were seen once. The sequenced sample was naive CD4+ T cells from PBMCs. Subset reported: CD45RA+ positively selected. The origin of the receptors is a man in his late teens or twenties in good health. Some clones in this sample may be carry-over from other donors' samples.

The CDR3 nucleotides are TGTGCCAGCAGTTACAGGGGGATGTATGGCTACACCTTC. It specifies CASSYRGMYGYTF. V and J are TRBV6-5 and TRBJ1-2; possibly TRBD1 for D (6 bases). Between the trimmed V and J ends, which lost 2 bases and 5 bases, there was a span of 9 bases. The CDR3 sequence is 13 residues long. In germline, CDR1 is MNHEY, CDR2 SVGAGI.

The gene calls are TRBV19 and TRBJ1-2, with no clear D. Germline V gene sequence: CDR1 LNHDA, CDR2 SQIVND (reference sequence). V was clipped by 3 bases and J by 4 bases, with 15 bases between them. The CDR3 totals 15 residues. The CDR3 DNA reads as TGTGCCAGTAGTATGGGAATCCTTGAGGGCTATGGCTACACCTTC. It yields the protein CASSMGILEGYGYTF.

The chain employs TRBV5-1 and TRBJ2-5; 13 bases align to TRBD2. This CDR3 has 15 amino acids. Germline values: CDR1 SGHRS, CDR2 YFSETQ. Losses at the gene ends were 2 bases for V and 5 bases for J; bases not matched to a gene: 3. The CDR3 spells CASSFRTSGSETQYF. The CDR3 DNA sequence: TGCGCCAGCAGCTTTAGGACTAGCGGGAGCGAGACCCAGTACTTC.

The chain recombines TRBV2 with TRBJ2-7; D is unresolved. Germline CDR1 is SNHLY and CDR2 is FYNNEI. V dropped 7 bases and J dropped 5 bases, with 21 bases sitting between them. The CDR3 consists of 15 residues. CDR3 DNA: TGTGCCAGCACGGAAGGTTTGGCGCGCGTCCACGAGCAGTACTTC. It codes for CASTEGLARVHEQYF.

The chain recombines TRBV5-1 with TRBJ2-2; 9 bases are shared with TRBD1. V was clipped by 1 base and J by 4 bases; unmatched bases: 5. CDR1 and CDR2 from the germline V gene are SGHRS and YFSETQ. The CDR3 spans 16 residues. The CDR3 DNA is TGCGCCAGCAGCTTGCCGCCGGGACAGGGCACCGGGGAGCTGTTTTTT. This sequence encodes CASSLPPGQGTGELFF.

CDR3 protein: CASSDSIKRNPGNTIYF. Here the CDR3 DNA reads TGTGCCAGCAGTGACTCGATAAAGAGAAATCCTGGAAACACCATATATTTT. The rearrangement joins TRBV6-4 to TRBJ1-3; no clear D. V lost 0 bases to trimming and J lost 2 bases, with 14 bases between them. The germline V gene has CDR1 MRHNA and CDR2 SNTAGT. The CDR3 contains 17 residues.

The chain is built from TRBV5-1 and TRBJ2-7; D ambiguous. CDR3 size: 14 residues. From germline, CDR1 is SGHRS and CDR2 YFSETQ. V lost 0 bases, J lost 6 bases, and 13 bases lay in between. Here the CDR3 reads CASSLGLDRSEQYF. The CDR3 nucleotides read TGCGCCAGCAGCTTGGGGTTAGATCGGAGCGAGCAGTACTTC.

V and J are TRBV7-8 and TRBJ2-7; 16 nucleotides align to TRBD2. The CDR3 sequence is 19 residues long. Losses at the gene ends were 5 bases for V and 0 bases for J; bases not matched to a gene: 10. Germline-derived CDR1 and CDR2 are SGHVS and FQNEAQ. In DNA form, the CDR3 reads TGTGCCAGCAGCCCCTACGGGACTAGCGGGAGGGCCCACTCCTACGAGCAGTACTTC. Translating gives CASSPYGTSGRAHSYEQYF.

With respect to this clone: Other DNA variants within this sample encode the same CDR3. This rearrangement joins TRBV28 to TRBJ1-2, with D perhaps TRBD1 (5 bases). In germline, CDR1 is MDHEN, CDR2 SYDVKM. CDR3 length: 13 amino acids. Deletions cut 3 bases from V and 2 bases from J, with 7 bases between. The CDR3: CASSFDRNYGYTF. The CDR3, as DNA: TGTGCCAGCAGTTTTGACAGAAACTATGGCTACACCTTC.